This TCR beta chain was obtained from a study of blood T cell repertoires in COVID-19. Looking at the study overall: From the United States, Italy and Spain came samples of acute and convalescent COVID-19.

Produced via immunoSEQ multiplex PCR; TCRdb's table is partial and in-frame only. The table includes about 220,000 clones, 82% detected once. V lost 5 bases and J lost 4, with 17 bases in between. The germline V gene has CDR1 MNHEY and CDR2 SVGAGI. CDR3 length: 15 residues. The sequence was collected from a woman of 80 years or more with acute or convalescent COVID-19. The J gene is TRBJ1-2, the V gene TRBV6-5, with a tentative D call TRBD1 (6 bases). Material for sequencing was peripheral blood. The CDR3 DNA sequence: TGTGCCAGCAGTCAAACCCGGACAGTGATCTATGGCTACACCTTC. Residues: CASSQTRTVIYGYTF.